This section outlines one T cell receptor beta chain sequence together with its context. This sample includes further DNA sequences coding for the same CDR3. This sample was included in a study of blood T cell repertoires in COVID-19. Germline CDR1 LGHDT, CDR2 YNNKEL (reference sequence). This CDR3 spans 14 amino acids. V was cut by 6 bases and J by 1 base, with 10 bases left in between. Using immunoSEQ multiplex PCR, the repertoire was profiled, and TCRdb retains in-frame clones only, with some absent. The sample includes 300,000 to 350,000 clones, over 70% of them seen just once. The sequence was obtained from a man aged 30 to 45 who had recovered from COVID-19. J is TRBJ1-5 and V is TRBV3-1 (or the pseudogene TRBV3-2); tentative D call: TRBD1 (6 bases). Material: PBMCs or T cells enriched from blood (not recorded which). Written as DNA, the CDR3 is TGTGCCAGCAGACAAACAGGGAGCAATCAGCCCCAGCATTTT. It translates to CASRQTGSNQPQHF.